The 17 T cell receptor beta chains below all came from one sample that was sequenced in a study of neurological immune-mediated disorders. TCRdb passed the 5' RACE reads through MiXCR, listing each CDR3 protein once. The sample lists about 59,000 distinct CDR3 sequences, 20% to 30% occurring once. Time point here: technical triplicate 2. Source material: PBMCs. The receptors derive from a man in his sixties with HTLV-1-associated myelopathy (HAM/TSP).

This clonotype was detected many times. The V call is TRBV10-3, the J call TRBJ2-7, with 7 nucleotides matching TRBD1. This CDR3 has 14 amino acids. V shed 10 bases and J 1 base; nucleotides not matched to a gene: 10. Germline CDR1 is ENHRY and CDR2 is SYGVKD. CDR3 sequence (DNA): TGTGCCACTTCGACAGGGATCCTATCCTACGAGCAGTACTTC. As protein: CATSTGILSYEQYF.

This clonotype was found many times. The chain uses TRBV18 and TRBJ1-6; D gene uncertain. V was pared by 5 bases and J by 10 bases, with 18 bases between. CDR1 is KGHSH and CDR2 is LQKENI in the germline V gene. The length of the CDR3 is 15 residues. DNA for the CDR3: TGTGCCAGCTCAGAGTCCGCCCAGGTGGGATCACCCCTCCACTTT. Residues: CASSESAQVGSPLHF.

This clonotype was picked up many times. The chain recombines TRBV9 with TRBJ1-5; possible D gene TRBD1, 6 bases. V dropped 2 bases and J dropped 3 bases, with 9 bases sitting between them. The CDR3 has 14 amino acids. Germline V lookup: CDR1 SGDLS, CDR2 YYNGEE. As DNA, the CDR3 is TGTGCCAGCAGCGTCGGGACAATCAATCAGCCCCAGCATTTT. This sequence encodes CASSVGTINQPQHF.

V is TRBV5-1 and J is TRBJ2-1; a possible D gene is TRBD2 (6 bases). With 0 bases removed from V and 8 bases from J, the gap between germline ends came to 18 bases. The CDR3 is made up of 16 amino acids. The germline CDR1 and CDR2 sequences are SGHRS and YFSETQ. The CDR3 DNA sequence: TGCGCCAGCAGCTTGGTCGCCCGAGGCGGGACGGATGAGCAGTTCTTC. Translation: CASSLVARGGTDEQFF. Drawing the rest from reference TRBV5-1 and TRBJ2-1, the complete variable domain is KAGVTQTPRYLIKTRGQQVTLSCSPISGHRSVSWYQQTPGQGLQFLFEYFSETQRNKGNFPGRFSGRQFSNSRSEMNVSTLELGDSALYLCASSLVARGGTDEQFFGPGTRLTVL.

The chain links TRBV28 to TRBJ1-1; 8 bases align to TRBD1. CDR1 MDHEN and CDR2 SYDVKM come from the germline V gene. With V trimmed by 6 bases and J by 4 bases, 7 bases remained unmatched. The CDR3 consists of 14 residues. The DNA for the CDR3 is TGTGCCAGCAGACAGGACAGGGAGGGCACTGAAGCTTTCTTT. Translated: CASRQDREGTEAFF.

This clonotype was observed a few times. V and J are TRBV5-6 and TRBJ2-5; D perhaps matches TRBD1 (5 bases). The germline V gene encodes CDR1 SGHDT and CDR2 YYEEEE. V gave up 5 bases and J gave up 0 bases, with 11 bases separating them. This CDR3 has 14 residues. The CDR3 protein is CASSDQGNQETQYF. In DNA form, the CDR3 reads TGTGCCAGCAGTGACCAGGGAAACCAAGAGACCCAGTACTTC. Based on the CDR3 plus reference TRBV5-6 and TRBJ2-5, the full variable domain is DAGVTQSPTHLIKTRGQQVTLRCSPKSGHDTVSWYQQALGQGPQFIFQYYEEEERQRGNFPDRFSGHQFPNYSSELNVNALLLGDSALYLCASSDQGNQETQYFGPGTRLLVL.

In its sample, this clonotype ranks as medium-sized. The CDR3 nucleotides read TGCGCCAGCAGCTTGGGGGCGGGAGCAGAGACCCAGTACTTC. Translation: CASSLGAGAETQYF. The chain recombines TRBV5-1 with TRBJ2-5, with 7 bases matching TRBD2. The length of the CDR3 is 14 residues. J lost 4 bases, V lost 0 bases, and 3 bases had no gene match. Germline-derived CDR1 and CDR2 are SGHRS and YFSETQ.

This clonotype was recorded many times. V is TRBV7-9 and J is TRBJ2-1, with a tentative D call TRBD2 (5 bases). Germline CDR1 is SEHNR and CDR2 is FQNEAQ (reference sequence). V shed 4 bases and J shed 6 bases, with 16 bases lying between them. This CDR3 comprises 15 residues. In nucleotides, the CDR3 is TGTGCCAGCAGCTCGGGCCTAGCTCGCGGCAATGAGCAGTTCTTC. Translated: CASSSGLARGNEQFF.

The chain employs TRBV7-9 and TRBJ2-7; D is ambiguous. This CDR3 has 14 residues. Germline CDR1 SEHNR, CDR2 FQNEAQ (reference sequence). The ends were cut back, 0 bases at V and 10 bases at J, with 16 bases in the middle. The CDR3 nucleotides are TGTGCCAGCAGCTTAGCGCTATCGGACGGAACACAGTACTTC. It encodes CASSLALSDGTQYF.

This chain links TRBV7-9 with TRBJ1-5; D call uncertain. The V gene lost 3 bases and the J gene lost 0 bases, with 6 bases spanning the gap. Germline assignment: CDR1 SEHNR and CDR2 FQNEAQ (reference sequence). The CDR3 has 14 residues. This CDR3 is CASSFGNSNQPQHF. The CDR3 DNA is TGTGCCAGCAGCTTCGGGAATAGCAATCAGCCCCAGCATTTT.

This clonotype showed up many times. The chain links TRBV20-1 to TRBJ2-1, with D possibly matching TRBD2 (6 bases). V lost 6 bases to trimming and J lost 3 bases, with 12 bases between them. CDR3 size: 13 residues. Germline V gene data show CDR1 as DFQATT and CDR2 as SNEGSKA (reference sequence). Here the CDR3 reads CSAEDGSYNEQFF. The CDR3 DNA is TGCAGTGCGGAAGACGGGAGCTACAATGAGCAGTTCTTC.

This clonotype was counted many times. This chain joins TRBV28 and TRBJ2-1; TRBD2 matches at 11 bases. Trimming at V came to 6 bases and at J to 4 bases, leaving 5 bases not matched to a gene. The germline V gene encodes CDR1 MDHEN and CDR2 SYDVKM. The CDR3 is 15 amino acids. The CDR3 DNA reads TGTGCCAGCAGCCCTAGCGGGAGGATTTACAATGAGCAGTTCTTC. Amino acids: CASSPSGRIYNEQFF.

V gene TRBV5-1 combines with J gene TRBJ2-3; 8 bases are shared with TRBD2. CDR1 is SGHRS and CDR2 is YFSETQ in the germline V gene. V lost 2 bases, J lost 9 bases, and 8 bases stayed unmatched. CDR3 length: 14 amino acids. DNA of the CDR3: TGCGCCAGCAGCTTCAGAGCGGGAGAGGGAACGCAGTATTTT. Translated: CASSFRAGEGTQYF.

This clonotype appeared many times. The chain is built from TRBV18 and TRBJ2-5; possibly TRBD1 for D (5 bases). V was cut by 0 bases and J by 4 bases, with 6 bases left in between. The V gene's germline CDR1 is KGHSH and CDR2 LQKENI. The CDR3 totals 13 residues. CDR3 DNA sequence: TGTGCCAGCTCACCACCGACAGTAGAGACCCAGTACTTC. Protein: CASSPPTVETQYF.

The table lists this clonotype with a few counts. The genes are TRBV20-1 and TRBJ2-7; 11 bases map to TRBD2. CDR1 and CDR2 (germline): DFQATT, SNEGSKA (reference sequence). The V and J ends lost 3 bases and 3 bases, in that order; junction bases with no gene match: 4. This CDR3 region has 14 residues. The CDR3 here is CSARAGTSGYEQYF. The CDR3 nucleotides read TGCAGTGCTAGGGCCGGGACTAGCGGCTACGAGCAGTACTTC.

The chain links TRBV3-1 to TRBJ2-2; maybe TRBD1 (5 bases). Trimming took off 5 bases at V and 5 bases at J, with 12 bases between the two ends. CDR3 length: 14 amino acids. The germline V gene has CDR1 LGHDT and CDR2 YNNKEL (reference sequence). CDR3 residues: CASSRLRGTGELFF. The CDR3 region has the DNA TGTGCCAGCAGCAGGCTAAGGGGAACCGGGGAGCTGTTTTTT.

This clonotype was seen repeatedly, ten times or more. This rearrangement joins TRBV5-6 to TRBJ2-1; 7 positions agree with TRBD1. Germline CDR1 reads SGHDT; CDR2 reads YYEEEE. The CDR3 is 16 amino acids. V shed 6 bases, J shed 4 bases, and the junction held 13 bases outside the gene matches. This CDR3 is CASIESGTELYNEQFF. In DNA form, the CDR3 reads TGTGCCAGCATCGAATCCGGGACAGAATTATACAATGAGCAGTTCTTC.